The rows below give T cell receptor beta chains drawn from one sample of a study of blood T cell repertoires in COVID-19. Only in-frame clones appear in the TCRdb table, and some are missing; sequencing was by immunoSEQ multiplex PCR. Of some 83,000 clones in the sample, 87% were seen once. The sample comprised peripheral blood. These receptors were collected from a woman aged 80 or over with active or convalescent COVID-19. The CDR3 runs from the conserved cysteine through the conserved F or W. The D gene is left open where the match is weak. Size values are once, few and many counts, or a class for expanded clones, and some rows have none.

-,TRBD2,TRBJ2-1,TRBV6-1,CASSEAGAGDEQFF,TGTGCCAGCAGTGAAGCAGGAGCGGGGGATGAGCAGTTCTTC
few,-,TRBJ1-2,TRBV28,CASSPPDRSGQYYGYTF,TGTGCCAGCAGTCCTCCCGACAGGTCAGGCCAATACTATGGCTACACCTTC
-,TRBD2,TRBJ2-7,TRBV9,CASSVSSGSAYEQYF,TGTGCCAGCAGCGTATCTAGCGGGAGTGCCTACGAGCAGTACTTC
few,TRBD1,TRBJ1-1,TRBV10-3,CAIRDLTGTSAEAFF,TGTGCCATCAGAGACCTGACAGGGACTTCCGCTGAAGCTTTCTTT
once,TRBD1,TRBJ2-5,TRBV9,CASSQGQGRETQYF,TGTGCCAGCAGCCAAGGACAGGGCCGGGAGACCCAGTACTTC
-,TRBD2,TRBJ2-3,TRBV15,CATTSRGRGRGTDTQYF,TGTGCCACCACCTCGAGGGGTCGCGGGAGAGGGACAGATACGCAGTATTTT
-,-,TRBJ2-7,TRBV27,CASRRGYHEQYF,TGTGCCAGCAGGAGAGGCTATCACGAGCAGTACTTC
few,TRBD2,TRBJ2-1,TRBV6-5,CATEVSGGSYNEQFF,TGTGCCACCGAAGTTAGCGGGGGGTCCTACAATGAGCAGTTCTTC
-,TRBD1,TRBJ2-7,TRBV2,CASSELITTGGKQYF,TGTGCCAGCAGCGAACTAATAACTACAGGGGGCAAGCAGTACTTC
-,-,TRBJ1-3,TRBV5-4,CASSLGHSGNTIYF,TGTGCCAGCAGCTTAGGACACTCTGGAAACACCATATATTTT
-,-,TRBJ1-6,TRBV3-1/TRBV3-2,CASSQGQAYNSPLHF,TGTGCCAGCAGCCAAGGCCAGGCTTATAATTCACCCCTCCACTTT
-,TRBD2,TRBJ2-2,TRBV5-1,CASLGLAGNTGELFF,TGCGCCAGCCTTGGACTAGCGGGAAACACCGGGGAGCTGTTTTTT
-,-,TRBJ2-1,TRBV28,CARIVGGGLRWDEQFF,TGTGCCAGGATAGTTGGGGGGGGGCTCAGGTGGGATGAGCAGTTCTTC
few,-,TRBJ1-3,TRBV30,CAWSFGRARTGNTIYF,TGTGCCTGGAGTTTTGGCCGAGCGAGGACTGGAAACACCATATATTTT
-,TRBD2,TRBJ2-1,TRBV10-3,CAISESSGGGNEQFF,TGTGCCATCAGTGAGTCTAGCGGGGGAGGTAATGAGCAGTTCTTC
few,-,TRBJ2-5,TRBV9,CASSVAPWEQETQYF,TGTGCCAGCAGCGTAGCCCCCTGGGAGCAAGAGACCCAGTACTTC
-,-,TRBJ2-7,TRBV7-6,CASSLADYPTYEQYF,TGTGCCAGCAGCTTAGCGGACTACCCGACCTACGAGCAGTACTTC
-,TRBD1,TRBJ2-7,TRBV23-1,CASSQADRGRVRQYF,TGCGCCAGCAGTCAAGCCGACAGGGGGCGCGTCAGGCAGTACTTC
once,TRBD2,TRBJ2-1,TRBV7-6,CASSTERGGREQFF,TGTGCCAGCAGCACGGAGCGGGGGGGCCGGGAGCAGTTCTTC
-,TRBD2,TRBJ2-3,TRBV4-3,CASSQDLGLAGGADTQYF,TGCGCCAGCAGCCAAGATCTGGGACTAGCGGGTGGAGCAGATACGCAGTATTTT
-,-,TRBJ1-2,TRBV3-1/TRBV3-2,CASRPTGFYGYTF,TGTGCCAGCAGACCGACAGGTTTCTATGGCTACACCTTC
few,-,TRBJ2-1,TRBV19,CASSKRGTQQANEQFF,TGTGCCAGTAGTAAACGCGGGACCCAACAGGCCAATGAGCAGTTCTTC
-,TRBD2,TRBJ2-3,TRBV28,CASSTTSGSTDTQYF,TGTGCCAGCAGTACGACTAGCGGGAGCACAGATACGCAGTATTTT
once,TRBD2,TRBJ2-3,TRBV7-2,CASSSTSGDTDTQYF,TGTGCCAGCAGCTCGACTAGCGGGGACACAGATACGCAGTATTTT
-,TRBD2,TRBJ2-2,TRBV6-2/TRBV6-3,CASSSILFVGSGTNTGELFF,TGTGCCAGCAGTTCCATTCTTTTTGTGGGTAGCGGGACGAACACCGGGGAGCTGTTTTTT
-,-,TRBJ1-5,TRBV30,CAWSQPTAGWNQPQHF,TGTGCCTGGAGTCAACCGACGGCGGGGTGGAATCAGCCCCAGCATTTT
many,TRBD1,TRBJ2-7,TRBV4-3,CASSQDMRGRAYEQYF,TGCGCCAGCAGCCAAGATATGAGGGGGCGAGCCTACGAGCAGTACTTC
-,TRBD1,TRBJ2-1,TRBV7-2,CASSPQSVGGLSSYNEQFF,TGTGCCAGCAGCCCCCAGTCGGTAGGGGGCTTAAGCTCCTACAATGAGCAGTTCTTC
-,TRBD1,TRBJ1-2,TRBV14,CASSRIQGARNGYTF,TGTGCCAGCAGCCGTATACAGGGGGCTCGGAATGGCTACACCTTC
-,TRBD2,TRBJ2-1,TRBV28,CASTSHSGGALYEQFF,TGTGCCAGCACCTCCCATAGCGGGGGGGCGTTGTATGAGCAGTTCTTC
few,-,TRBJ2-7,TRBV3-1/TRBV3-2,CASSRGHEYEQYF,TGTGCCAGCAGCAGGGGACACGAATACGAGCAGTACTTC
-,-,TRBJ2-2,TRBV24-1,CATSAGGLSGELFF,TGTGCCACCAGTGCAGGGGGGTTGAGCGGGGAGCTGTTTTTT
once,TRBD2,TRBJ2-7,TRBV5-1,CASSFLETSGFTYEQYF,TGCGCCAGCAGCTTCTTGGAAACTAGCGGGTTTACCTACGAGCAGTACTTC
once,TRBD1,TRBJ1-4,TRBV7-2,CASSSGQPFNEKLFF,TGTGCCAGCAGCTCGGGACAGCCTTTTAATGAAAAACTGTTTTTT
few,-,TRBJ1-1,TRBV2,CASSEVEGAFF,TGTGCCAGCAGTGAAGTCGAGGGAGCTTTCTTT
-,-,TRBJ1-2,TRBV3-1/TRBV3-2,CASSQIGREVGYTF,TGTGCCAGCAGCCAAATTGGCAGGGAGGTTGGCTACACCTTC
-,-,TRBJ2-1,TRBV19,CASTRTKSYNEQFF,TGTGCCAGTACGAGGACTAAGTCCTACAATGAGCAGTTCTTC
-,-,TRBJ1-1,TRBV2,CASKNRDTEAFF,TGTGCCAGCAAAAACAGGGACACTGAAGCTTTCTTT
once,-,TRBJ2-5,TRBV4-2,CASSQGPLGEVGGHQETQYF,TGTGCCAGCAGCCAAGGCCCTCTGGGTGAGGTGGGGGGGCACCAAGAGACCCAGTACTTC
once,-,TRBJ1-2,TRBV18,CASSPGDTNYGYTF,TGTGCCAGCTCACCAGGGGACACCAACTATGGCTACACCTTC
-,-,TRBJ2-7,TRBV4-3,CASSQDPGFDEQYF,TGCGCCAGCAGCCAAGATCCCGGGTTCGACGAGCAGTACTTC
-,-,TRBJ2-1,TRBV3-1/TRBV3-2,CASSQDASSSYNEQFF,TGTGCCAGCAGCCAAGATGCTAGCTCCTCCTACAATGAGCAGTTCTTC
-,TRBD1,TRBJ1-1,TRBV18,CASSPPTGRTEAFF,TGTGCCAGCTCACCACCGACAGGGAGGACTGAAGCTTTCTTT
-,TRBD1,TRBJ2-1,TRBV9,CASSGRDRKQFF,TGTGCCAGCAGCGGACGGGACAGAAAGCAGTTCTTC
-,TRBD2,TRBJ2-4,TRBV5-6,CASSLPSGGGKNIQYF,TGTGCCAGCAGCTTACCTAGCGGGGGTGGCAAAAACATTCAGTACTTC